This T cell receptor beta chain emerged from a study of blood T cell repertoires in COVID-19. The repertoire was sequenced with immunoSEQ multiplex PCR; TCRdb's copy has only in-frame clones and lacks some. The top ten hold roughly 11% of the sample, which has 70,000 or so clones, roughly 84% seen once. This CDR3 has 15 residues. Per germline, CDR1 SGHRS and CDR2 YFSETQ. Trimming took 5 bases from V and 0 from J; bases not matched to a gene: 4. The source of this sequence is a woman younger than 35 with acute or convalescent COVID-19. This sequence joins TRBV5-1 and TRBJ1-4; 7 nucleotides match TRBD1. Sequencing was done on a sample of peripheral blood. CDR3 residues: CASSTGVATNEKLFF. CDR3 DNA sequence: TGCGCCAGCAGTACAGGGGTTGCAACTAATGAAAAACTGTTTTTT. Drawing the rest from reference TRBV5-1 and TRBJ1-4, the complete variable domain is KAGVTQTPRYLIKTRGQQVTLSCSPISGHRSVSWYQQTPGQGLQFLFEYFSETQRNKGNFPGRFSGRQFSNSRSEMNVSTLELGDSALYLCASSTGVATNEKLFFGSGTQLSVL.